These 19 T cell receptor beta chains were sequenced from one sample in a study of human CD8 memory T cell subsets. Production of TCR beta libraries used UMI-labeled 5' RACE as the method. TCRdb re-called the 5' RACE reads; every CDR3 protein appears as one record, without DNA. Recorded for this sample: 9,500 to 12,000 distinct CDR3 sequences. Sequencing was carried out using CD8+ T cells from PBMCs. The receptors shown here come from a human donor in good health.

This clonotype ranks as hyperexpanded (1% or more) in terms of frequency. The V and J genes are TRBV3-1 and TRBJ2-7; TCRdb returns TRBD1, unconfirmable since there is no DNA. In germline, CDR1 is LGHDT, CDR2 YNNKEL (reference sequence). This CDR3 spans 15 amino acids. The CDR3: CASRDVQGQGYEQYF.

The chain combines TRBV9 with TRBJ2-1; TCRdb's D call of TRBD1 is untestable without DNA. The germline V gene has CDR1 SGDLS and CDR2 YYNGEE. The CDR3 is 15 residues long. CDR3 sequence: CASSRGSQVSNEQFF. Full variable domain (missing parts from reference TRBV9 and TRBJ2-1): DSGVTQTPKHLITATGQRVTLRCSPRSGDLSVYWYQQSLDQGLQFLIQYYNGEERAKGNILERFSAQQFPDLHSELNLSSLELGDSALYFCASSRGSQVSNEQFFGPGTRLTVL.

The rearrangement joins TRBV7-9 to TRBJ2-2; TCRdb calls TRBD2, which cannot be checked without DNA. This CDR3 has 14 amino acids. The V gene's germline CDR1 is SEHNR and CDR2 FQNEAQ (reference sequence). The CDR3 is CASSGASGSGELFF.

V is TRBV30 and J is TRBJ1-1; absent DNA, TCRdb's TRBD1 call cannot be checked. Germline CDR1 is GTSNPN and CDR2 is SVGIG (reference sequence). There are 13 residues in the CDR3. The CDR3 here is CAWSPTGNAEAFF.

The rearrangement joins TRBV12-3 or TRBV12-4 to TRBJ2-1; absent DNA, TCRdb's TRBD1 call cannot be checked. CDR3 length: 14 residues. The chain's CDR3 is CASWRTGVGNEQFF.

This chain connects TRBV11-3 to TRBJ2-3; TCRdb's D gene call, TRBD1, goes unchecked for lack of DNA. CDR1 and CDR2 (germline): SGHNT, YENEEA. The CDR3 has 14 amino acids. This CDR3 reads CASSSDRGTDTQYF.

V and J are TRBV5-1 and TRBJ2-3. Per the germline V gene, CDR1 is SGHRS and CDR2 is YFSETQ. The CDR3 runs 15 residues. The CDR3 region is CASSLGVSSTDTQYF.

By frequency, this clonotype is medium-sized (0.01 to 0.1%). The rearrangement links TRBV20-1 to TRBJ2-1; the D call from TCRdb, TRBD2, cannot be confirmed without DNA. Germline assignment: CDR1 DFQATT and CDR2 SNEGSKA (reference sequence). This CDR3 has 14 amino acids. CDR3 residues: CSARGLDYTNEQFF.

The CDR3 sequence: CASSELGGATEAFF. The chain employs TRBV2 and TRBJ1-1; without DNA, the TCRdb call of TRBD1 cannot be checked. The germline gives CDR1 SNHLY, CDR2 FYNNEI. The CDR3 length is 14 residues.

This clonotype is deemed medium-sized (0.01 to 0.1%) by its frequency. The gene calls are TRBV20-1 and TRBJ2-2; the TCRdb D gene call, TRBD2, has no DNA to confirm it. The germline CDR1 and CDR2 sequences are DFQATT and SNEGSKA (reference sequence). The CDR3 is 13 amino acids. The CDR3 loop is CSARVGSTGELFF.

This chain uses TRBV5-1 with TRBJ2-7; no DNA is available, so the TRBD2 call from TCRdb remains unchecked. The V gene's germline CDR1 is SGHRS and CDR2 YFSETQ. CDR3 length: 15 residues. This CDR3 is CASSLTGLAGYEQYF.

The chain is built from TRBV29-1 and TRBJ2-3; TCRdb gives TRBD1 as the D gene, but with no DNA this cannot be confirmed. Germline CDR1 is SQVTM and CDR2 is ANQGSEA. The CDR3 extends over 14 amino acids. This CDR3 reads CSVNPVGSTDTQYF.

V is TRBV5-1 and J is TRBJ2-5; TCRdb names TRBD2, which stays unverified in the absence of DNA. CDR1 and CDR2 from the germline V gene are SGHRS and YFSETQ. This CDR3 is built from 14 residues. The CDR3: CASRPLAGQETQYF.

The rearrangement joins TRBV9 to TRBJ2-1; the D call of TRBD1 rests on TCRdb alone, since no DNA is present to check it. The V gene's germline CDR1 is SGDLS and CDR2 YYNGEE. CDR3 size: 16 residues. The CDR3 loop is CASSGPQTIPSNEQFF.

According to its frequency, this clonotype is large. J is TRBJ2-6 and V is TRBV24-1. The germline gives CDR1 KGHDR, CDR2 SFDVKD. This CDR3 comprises 17 residues. The chain's CDR3 is CATSDNGRFSGANVLTF.

The chain combines TRBV12-3 or TRBV12-4 with TRBJ1-1; TCRdb designates TRBD1, a call that cannot be tested without DNA. The CDR3 length is 14 residues. The CDR3 here is CASSLAHRGSEAFF.

The chain links TRBV5-8 to TRBJ1-1; lacking DNA, the TRBD1 call made by TCRdb goes unchecked. The germline V gene encodes CDR1 SGHTS and CDR2 YDEGEE. The CDR3 is 12 residues long. CDR3 in amino acids: CASSWTGPGSFF.

By frequency, this clonotype is medium-sized (0.01 to 0.1%). The CDR3 region is CSVDGVAGGLAGELFF. This chain uses TRBV29-1 with TRBJ2-2; the TCRdb D gene call, TRBD2, has no DNA to confirm it. The CDR3 loop spans 16 amino acids. Germline assignment: CDR1 SQVTM and CDR2 ANQGSEA.

The rearrangement links TRBV7-3 to TRBJ2-3; TCRdb names TRBD2, which stays unverified in the absence of DNA. The CDR3 has 14 residues. Per germline, CDR1 SGHTA and CDR2 FQGTGA. CDR3 loop: CASSLARFTDTQYF.